This T cell receptor beta chain derives from a study of T cell repertoires in cytomegalovirus infection. Comments on this clonotype: Its antigen is not known.

This CDR3 region has 12 residues. V gave up 3 bases and J gave up 7 bases, with 6 bases separating them. TCRdb called the reads again in MiXCR, with one record for every CDR3 protein. The sample holds tens of thousands of distinct CDR3 sequences, approximately 22% seen once. Study-level points and caveats: Within the response measured ex vivo, HLA-C-restricted CMV-specific TCR beta clonotypes were dominant.

Specimen: PBMCs, sequenced either directly or after in vitro stimulation (not recorded which). The clonotype originates from a human donor in good health (CMV status not recorded). Some clones in this sample may be carry-over from other donors' samples. The rearrangement uses TRBV12-3 or TRBV12-4 and TRBJ2-2; D is unclear. CDR3 region: CASSFRGGELFF. The CDR3 nucleotides are TGTGCCAGCAGTTTTAGAGGCGGGGAGCTGTTTTTT.